The T cell receptor beta chain under discussion was sequenced for a study of T cell responses to AZD1222 COVID-19 vaccine. A single count supports this clone. The target antigen is unknown. Some clones are missing from TCRdb's copy, which holds only in-frame ones; the method was immunoSEQ multiplex PCR. The sample yields 150,000 to 200,000 clones, 94% seen once. Study findings and constraints: The sample set comprised mostly white British donors with more females, and clonal diversity was possibly underestimated. Within unmutated variant regions lay the reported targets of nearly half of spike-specific TCRs. Compared with day 0, the breadth and depth of the Spike-specific TCR repertoire rose significantly after two doses of AZD1222.

With V trimmed by 5 bases and J by 2 bases, 7 bases remained unmatched. The CDR3 length is 17 residues. From germline, CDR1 is SGHNT and CDR2 YYREEE (reference sequence). The TCR originated in an adult in good health. V is TRBV5-4 and J is TRBJ2-6; 10 bases line up with TRBD1. Here the sequenced sample was peripheral blood, taken on day 0 of AZD1222 vaccination. CDR3 loop: CASRAGTGEAGANVLTF. As DNA, the CDR3 is TGTGCCAGCAGAGCCGGGACAGGGGAGGCTGGGGCCAACGTCCTGACTTTC.